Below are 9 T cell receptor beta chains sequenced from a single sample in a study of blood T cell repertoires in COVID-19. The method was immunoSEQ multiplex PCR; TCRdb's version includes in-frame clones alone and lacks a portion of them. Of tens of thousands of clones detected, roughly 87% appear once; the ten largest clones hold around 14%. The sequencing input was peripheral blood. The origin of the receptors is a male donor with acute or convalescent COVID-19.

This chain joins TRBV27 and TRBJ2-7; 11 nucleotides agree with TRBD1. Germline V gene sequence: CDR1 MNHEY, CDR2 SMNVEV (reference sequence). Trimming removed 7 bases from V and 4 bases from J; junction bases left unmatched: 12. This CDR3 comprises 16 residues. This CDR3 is CASNPGPGTGGYEQYF. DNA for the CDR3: TGTGCCAGCAATCCAGGTCCCGGGACAGGGGGTTACGAGCAGTACTTC.

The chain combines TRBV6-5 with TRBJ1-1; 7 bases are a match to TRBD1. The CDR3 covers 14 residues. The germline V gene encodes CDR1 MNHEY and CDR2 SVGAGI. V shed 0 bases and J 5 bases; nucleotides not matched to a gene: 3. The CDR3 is CASSYSNRGTEAFF. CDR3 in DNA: TGTGCCAGCAGTTACTCCAACAGGGGTACTGAAGCTTTCTTT.

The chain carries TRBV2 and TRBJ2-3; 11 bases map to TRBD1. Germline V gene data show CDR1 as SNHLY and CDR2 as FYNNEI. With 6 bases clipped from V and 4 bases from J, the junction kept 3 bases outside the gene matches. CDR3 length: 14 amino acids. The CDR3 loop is CASRPGQGADTQYF. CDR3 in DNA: TGTGCCAGCAGACCGGGACAGGGGGCAGATACGCAGTATTTT.

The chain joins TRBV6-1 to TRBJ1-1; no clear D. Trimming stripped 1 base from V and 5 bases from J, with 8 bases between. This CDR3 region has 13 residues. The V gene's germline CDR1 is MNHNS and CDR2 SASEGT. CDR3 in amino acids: CASSEGPGTEAFF. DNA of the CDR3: TGTGCCAGCAGTGAAGGACCCGGGACTGAAGCTTTCTTT.

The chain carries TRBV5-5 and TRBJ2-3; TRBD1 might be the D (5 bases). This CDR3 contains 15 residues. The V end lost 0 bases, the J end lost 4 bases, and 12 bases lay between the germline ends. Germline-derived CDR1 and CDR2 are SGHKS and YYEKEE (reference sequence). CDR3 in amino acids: CASSLAGQIPDTQYF. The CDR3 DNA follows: TGTGCCAGCAGCTTGGCAGGGCAGATTCCAGATACGCAGTATTTT. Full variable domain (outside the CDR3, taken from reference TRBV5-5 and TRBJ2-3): DAGVTQSPTHLIKTRGQQVTLRCSPISGHKSVSWYQQVLGQGPQFIFQYYEKEERGRGNFPDRFSARQFPNYSSELNVNALLLGDSALYLCASSLAGQIPDTQYFGPGTRLTVL.

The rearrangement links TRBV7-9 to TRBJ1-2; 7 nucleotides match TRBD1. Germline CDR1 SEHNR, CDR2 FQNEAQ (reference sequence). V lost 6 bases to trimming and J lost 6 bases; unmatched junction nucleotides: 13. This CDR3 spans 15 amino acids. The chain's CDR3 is CASRYSLGGENGYTF. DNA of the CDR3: TGTGCCAGCAGATATAGTCTAGGGGGCGAGAATGGCTACACCTTC. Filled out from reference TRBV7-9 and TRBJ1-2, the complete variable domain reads DTGVSQNPRHKITKRGQNVTFRCDPISEHNRLYWYRQTLGQGPEFLTYFQNEAQLEKSRLLSDRFSAERPKGSFSTLEIQRTEQGDSAMYLCASRYSLGGENGYTFGSGTRLTVV.

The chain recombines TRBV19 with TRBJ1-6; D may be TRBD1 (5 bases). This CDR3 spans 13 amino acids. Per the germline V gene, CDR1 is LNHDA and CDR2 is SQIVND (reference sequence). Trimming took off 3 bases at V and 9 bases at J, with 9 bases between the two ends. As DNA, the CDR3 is TGTGCCAGTAGTATCCAGGGCGGTTCACCCCTCCACTTT. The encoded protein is CASSIQGGSPLHF.

The chain's CDR3 is CASSSRRGIWSPLHF. CDR3 nucleotides: TGTGCCAGCAGTTCCCGGCGGGGGATTTGGTCACCCCTCCACTTT. The chain employs TRBV6-5 and TRBJ1-6; D is possibly TRBD1 (5 bases). Germline lookup yields CDR1 MNHEY and CDR2 SVGAGI. The germline V and J ends were trimmed by 4 bases and 10 bases, with 17 bases remaining between them. CDR3 length: 15 residues.

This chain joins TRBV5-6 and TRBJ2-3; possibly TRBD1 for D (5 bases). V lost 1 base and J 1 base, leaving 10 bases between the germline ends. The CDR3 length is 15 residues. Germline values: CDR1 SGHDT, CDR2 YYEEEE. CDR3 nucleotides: TGTGCCAGCAGCTTGAATGGGGCGGGCACAGATACGCAGTATTTT. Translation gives CASSLNGAGTDTQYF.